These 17 T cell receptor beta chains were sequenced from one sample in a study of shared clonotypes between healthy human individuals. CD45RO-negative, CCR7-selected cells formed the naive CD8 fraction, which excluded terminally differentiated effector memory CD45RA+ cells. Repertoires were generated with immunoSEQ multiplex PCR, while TCRdb's copy carries only in-frame clones and drops some. The repertoire consists of a few million clones, with around 93% occurring once and the leading ten covering 1.5% to 2%. Sequenced material: naive CD8+ T cells from PBMCs. The receptors derive from a man aged 18 to 30 in good health. Some clones in this sample may be carry-over from other donors' samples.

The chain recombines TRBV11-1 with TRBJ2-7; D uncertain. Trimming removed 4 bases from V and 5 bases from J, with 15 bases in between. The CDR3 has 14 amino acids. CDR1 is SGHAT, CDR2 FQDESV, per germline (reference sequence). CDR3 nucleotides: TGTGCCAGCAGCTACCCCCTGTTGCTCCACGAGCAGTACTTC. It is translated as CASSYPLLLHEQYF.

V usage is TRBV6-1 and J usage is TRBJ2-1; 8 bases agree with TRBD2. The CDR3 totals 13 residues. The V and J ends lost 1 base and 15 bases, in that order; junction bases with no gene match: 8. The germline V gene has CDR1 MNHNS and CDR2 SASEGT. CDR3 nucleotides: TGTGCCAGCAGTGAAGGAAGGGGACTAGGGGCGTTCTTC. The encoded protein is CASSEGRGLGAFF.

The gene calls are TRBV19 and TRBJ1-5; a weak D match, TRBD1 (5 bases). Deletions cut 8 bases from V and 2 bases from J, with 13 bases between. Germline V CDR1 and CDR2: LNHDA, SQIVND (reference sequence). CDR3 length: 14 amino acids. The CDR3 DNA sequence: TGTGCCAGTCATTGGGGCGTAGGCAATCAGCCCCAGCATTTT. This encodes CASHWGVGNQPQHF.

V usage is TRBV7-2 and J usage is TRBJ2-7; D is undetermined. The CDR3 runs to 14 residues. Germline V gene data show CDR1 as SGHTA and CDR2 as FQGNSA. V lost 1 base, J lost 2 bases, and 9 bases lay in between. The CDR3 region is CASSLGDAAYEQYF. DNA of the CDR3: TGTGCCAGCAGCTTAGGAGACGCAGCCTACGAGCAGTACTTC.

The gene calls are TRBV11-2 and TRBJ2-1; 12 bases align to TRBD2. Germline-derived CDR1 and CDR2 are SGHAT and FQNNGV. Germline trimming cut 0 bases from V and 6 bases from J; bases unmatched to any gene: 9. This CDR3 contains 18 residues. Written as DNA, the CDR3 is TGTGCCAGCAGCTTAGATCCTCTAGCGGGAGGGCTTGGCAATGAGCAGTTCTTC. This translates into CASSLDPLAGGLGNEQFF. Supplemented by reference TRBV11-2 and TRBJ2-1, the full variable domain reads EAGVAQSPRYKIIEKRQSVAFWCNPISGHATLYWYQQILGQGPKLLIQFQNNGVVDDSQLPKDRFSAERLKGVDSTLKIQPAKLEDSAVYLCASSLDPLAGGLGNEQFFGPGTRLTVL.

The chain combines TRBV28 with TRBJ1-1; 8 bases match TRBD1. CDR3 length: 14 residues. Germline-derived CDR1 and CDR2 are MDHEN and SYDVKM. V lost 4 bases to trimming and J lost 3 bases; unmatched junction nucleotides: 4. CDR3 coding DNA: TGTGCCAGCAGTTCAATCAGGGGGCACACTGAAGCTTTCTTT. This codes for CASSSIRGHTEAFF.

The chain recombines TRBV5-1 with TRBJ1-1; no reliable D call. Trimming took 4 bases from V and 3 from J, leaving 16 bases between them. Germline values: CDR1 SGHRS, CDR2 YFSETQ. The CDR3 loop spans 15 amino acids. As DNA, the CDR3 is TGCGCCAGCAGCGAGGTTAGCGCGTCGGACACTGAAGCTTTCTTT. It codes for CASSEVSASDTEAFF. Combining the CDR3 with reference TRBV5-1 and TRBJ1-1 gives the whole variable domain KAGVTQTPRYLIKTRGQQVTLSCSPISGHRSVSWYQQTPGQGLQFLFEYFSETQRNKGNFPGRFSGRQFSNSRSEMNVSTLELGDSALYLCASSEVSASDTEAFFGQGTRLTVV.

With respect to this clone: Different DNA sequences within this sample yield the same CDR3. V is TRBV5-1 and J is TRBJ2-3, with no clear D. The CDR3 length is 12 residues. Trimming shortened V by 3 bases and J by 0 bases, and 2 bases separated the two germline ends. Germline CDR1 and CDR2: SGHRS and YFSETQ. The chain's CDR3 is CASSSSTDTQYF. The CDR3 DNA is TGCGCCAGCAGCTCTAGCACAGATACGCAGTATTTT.

V and J are TRBV7-3 and TRBJ2-3; possible D gene TRBD2, 6 bases. Germline CDR1 is SGHTA and CDR2 is FQGTGA. The V end lost 4 bases, the J end lost 0 bases, and 8 bases lay between the germline ends. The length of the CDR3 is 14 residues. Here the CDR3 DNA reads TGTGCCAGCAGCTCCGGGACTAGCACAGATACGCAGTATTTT. It translates to CASSSGTSTDTQYF. The complete variable domain, with remaining parts taken from reference TRBV7-3 and TRBJ2-3, reads GAGVSQTPSNKVTEKGKYVELRCDPISGHTALYWYRQSLGQGPEFLIYFQGTGAADDSGLPNDRFFAVRPEGSVSTLKIQRTERGDSAVYLCASSSGTSTDTQYFGPGTRLTVL.

This clone was seen just once. This rearrangement joins TRBV9 to TRBJ2-1, with 13 bases matching TRBD2. The CDR3 runs 15 residues. Per germline, CDR1 SGDLS and CDR2 YYNGEE. V was pared by 0 bases and J by 12 bases, with 6 bases of the junction left unmatched. CDR3 DNA sequence: TGTGCCAGCAGCGTAGTAGGACTAGCGGGAGAGTGGCAGTTCTTC. Translation gives CASSVVGLAGEWQFF. The full variable domain, its missing parts supplied by reference TRBV9 and TRBJ2-1, is DSGVTQTPKHLITATGQRVTLRCSPRSGDLSVYWYQQSLDQGLQFLIQYYNGEERAKGNILERFSAQQFPDLHSELNLSSLELGDSALYFCASSVVGLAGEWQFFGPGTRLTVL.

V and J are TRBV30 and TRBJ2-7, with D possibly being TRBD2 (5 bases). Per germline, CDR1 GTSNPN and CDR2 SVGIG (reference sequence). V was pared by 5 bases and J by 7 bases, with 15 bases between. There are 12 residues in the CDR3. The CDR3 protein is CAWEGGPGEQYF. CDR3 coding DNA: TGTGCCTGGGAGGGCGGGCCGGGGGAGCAGTACTTC.

Here the CDR3 reads CASSEVRGTDTQYF. CDR3 DNA sequence: TGTGCCAGCAGTGAGGTCAGGGGCACAGATACGCAGTATTTT. This chain connects TRBV6-1 to TRBJ2-3; tentatively, D is TRBD1 (5 bases). Germline CDR1 and CDR2: MNHNS and SASEGT. The CDR3 covers 14 residues. With 3 bases removed from V and 1 base from J, the gap between germline ends came to 8 bases.

This chain joins TRBV29-1 and TRBJ1-1, with 7 bases matching TRBD1. Germline loops: CDR1 SQVTM, CDR2 ANQGSEA. The V gene end was trimmed by 6 bases and the J gene end by 3 bases; junction bases not matched to a gene: 13. The CDR3 totals 15 residues. For the CDR3, the DNA is TGCAGCGTGGGCCCGGGACAGAGCATACACACTGAAGCTTTCTTT. Its translation is CSVGPGQSIHTEAFF. The complete variable domain, with remaining parts taken from reference TRBV29-1 and TRBJ1-1, reads SAVISQKPSRDICQRGTSLTIQCQVDSQVTMMFWYRQQPGQSLTLIATANQGSEATYESGFVIDKFPISRPNLTFSTLTVSNMSPEDSSIYLCSVGPGQSIHTEAFFGQGTRLTVV.

The genes are TRBV5-4 and TRBJ1-4; 7 positions agree with TRBD1. The CDR3 length is 13 residues. CDR1 and CDR2 from the germline V gene are SGHNT and YYREEE (reference sequence). The V segment lost 4 bases and the J segment 13 bases; nucleotides outside the gene matches: 10. Here the CDR3 DNA reads TGTGCCAGCAGCCAAGGAGGACAGGATGGACTGTTTTTT. The encoded protein is CASSQGGQDGLFF.

The count of this clone is one. Other nucleotide sequences in the sample specify the same CDR3. This chain connects TRBV18 to TRBJ2-2; no firm D call. V lost 3 bases and J lost 2, with 7 bases in between. CDR3 length: 14 amino acids. Germline lookup yields CDR1 KGHSH and CDR2 LQKENI. CDR3 DNA: TGTGCCAGCTCACCGTCCCCCAACACCGGGGAGCTGTTTTTT. It translates to CASSPSPNTGELFF.

This chain joins TRBV11-2 and TRBJ2-1; D is possibly TRBD2 (6 bases). Germline assignment: CDR1 SGHAT and CDR2 FQNNGV. V dropped 0 bases and J dropped 5 bases, with 23 bases sitting between them. The CDR3 has 19 residues. The CDR3 bases are TGTGCCAGCAGCTTAGACCCCCGGGACCGGGAGAGTAGGCACAATGAGCAGTTCTTC. This gives the protein CASSLDPRDRESRHNEQFF. Based on the CDR3 plus reference TRBV11-2 and TRBJ2-1, the full variable domain is EAGVAQSPRYKIIEKRQSVAFWCNPISGHATLYWYQQILGQGPKLLIQFQNNGVVDDSQLPKDRFSAERLKGVDSTLKIQPAKLEDSAVYLCASSLDPRDRESRHNEQFFGPGTRLTVL.

The chain is built from TRBV19 and TRBJ2-7; maybe TRBD2 (5 bases). CDR1 is LNHDA, CDR2 SQIVND, per germline (reference sequence). Trimming left V 5 bases short and J 5 bases short, with 10 bases between. This CDR3 region has 12 residues. The CDR3 reads CASSLGLNEQYF. In DNA form, the CDR3 reads TGTGCCAGTAGTCTCGGACTGAACGAGCAGTACTTC.